This T cell receptor (beta chain) is drawn from a study of T cell repertoires in cytomegalovirus infection. About the research overall: From public TCR beta signatures came an indication of both CMV infection and matching HLA type. Whole-study findings and limits: HLA-C-restricted CMV-specific TCR beta clonotypes were dominant in the ex vivo response. Summed frequency of public TCR beta families distinguished CMV carriers with the relevant HLA.

Each CDR3 protein gets one entry after TCRdb re-called the reads with MiXCR. The sample lists hundreds of thousands of distinct CDR3 sequences, approximately 24% occurring once. In germline, CDR1 is MDHEN, CDR2 SYDVKM. The CDR3 runs to 15 residues. V lost 1 base to trimming and J lost 6 bases; unmatched junction nucleotides: 6. This clonotype has just a few counts. Antigen specificity is unknown. V gene TRBV28 combines with J gene TRBJ2-1; 7 nucleotides line up with TRBD2. Specimen: CD8+ T cells from PBMCs. The source is a human donor in good health (CMV status not recorded). Some clones in this sample may be carry-over from other donors' samples. The CDR3 sequence: CASSLYGGGVNEQFF. The CDR3 DNA follows: TGTGCCAGCAGTTTATACGGGGGAGGGGTCAATGAGCAGTTCTTC.